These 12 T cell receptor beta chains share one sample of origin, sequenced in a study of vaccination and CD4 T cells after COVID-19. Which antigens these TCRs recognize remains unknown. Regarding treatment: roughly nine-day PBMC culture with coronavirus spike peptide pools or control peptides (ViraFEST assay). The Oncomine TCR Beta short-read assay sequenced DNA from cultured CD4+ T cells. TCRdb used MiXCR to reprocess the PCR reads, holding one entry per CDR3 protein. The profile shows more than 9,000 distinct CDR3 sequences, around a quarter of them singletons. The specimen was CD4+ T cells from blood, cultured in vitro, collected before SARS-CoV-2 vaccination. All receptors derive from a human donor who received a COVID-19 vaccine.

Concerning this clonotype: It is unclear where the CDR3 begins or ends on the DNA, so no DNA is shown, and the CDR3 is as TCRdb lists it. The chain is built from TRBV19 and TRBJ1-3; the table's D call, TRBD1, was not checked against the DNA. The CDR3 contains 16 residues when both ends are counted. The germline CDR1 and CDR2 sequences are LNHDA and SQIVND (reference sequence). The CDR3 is CASRASRASLETPYIF.

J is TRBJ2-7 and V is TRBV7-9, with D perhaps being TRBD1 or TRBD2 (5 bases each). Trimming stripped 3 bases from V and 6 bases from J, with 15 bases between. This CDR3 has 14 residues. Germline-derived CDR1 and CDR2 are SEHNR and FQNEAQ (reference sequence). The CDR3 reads CASSLEPSGTEQYF. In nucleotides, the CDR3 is TGTGCCAGCAGCTTGGAGCCTTCCGGGACCGAGCAGTACTTC.

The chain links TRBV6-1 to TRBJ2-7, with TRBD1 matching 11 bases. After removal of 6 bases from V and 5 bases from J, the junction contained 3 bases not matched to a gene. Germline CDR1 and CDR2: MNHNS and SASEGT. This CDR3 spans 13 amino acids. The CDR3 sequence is CASSRTGGNEQYF. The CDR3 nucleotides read TGTGCCAGCAGCCGGACAGGGGGCAACGAGCAGTACTTC.

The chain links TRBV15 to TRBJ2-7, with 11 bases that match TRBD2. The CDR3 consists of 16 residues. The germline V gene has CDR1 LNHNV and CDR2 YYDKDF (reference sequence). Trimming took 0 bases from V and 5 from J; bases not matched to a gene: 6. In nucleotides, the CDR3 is TGTGCCACCAGCAGAGATCTGTTAGCGGGGGGGCACGAGCAGTACTTC. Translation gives CATSRDLLAGGHEQYF.

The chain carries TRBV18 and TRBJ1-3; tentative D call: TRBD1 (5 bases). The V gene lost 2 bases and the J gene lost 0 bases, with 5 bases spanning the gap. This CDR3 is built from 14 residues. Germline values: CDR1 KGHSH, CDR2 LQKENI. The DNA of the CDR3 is TGTGCCAGCTCACCAGGGGGCTCTGGAAACACCATATATTTT. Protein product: CASSPGGSGNTIYF.

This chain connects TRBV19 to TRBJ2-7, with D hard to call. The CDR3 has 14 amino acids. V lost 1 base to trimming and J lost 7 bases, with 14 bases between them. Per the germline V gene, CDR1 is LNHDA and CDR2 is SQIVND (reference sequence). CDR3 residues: CASSIGNPPREQYF. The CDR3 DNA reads TGTGCCAGTAGTATAGGGAACCCTCCTCGGGAGCAGTACTTC.

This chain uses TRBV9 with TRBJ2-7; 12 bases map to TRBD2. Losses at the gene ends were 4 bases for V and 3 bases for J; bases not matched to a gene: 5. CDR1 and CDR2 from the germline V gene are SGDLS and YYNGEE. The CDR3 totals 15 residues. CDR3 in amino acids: CASSPRLAGVYEQYF. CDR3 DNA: TGTGCCAGCAGCCCCAGACTAGCGGGGGTCTACGAGCAGTACTTC.

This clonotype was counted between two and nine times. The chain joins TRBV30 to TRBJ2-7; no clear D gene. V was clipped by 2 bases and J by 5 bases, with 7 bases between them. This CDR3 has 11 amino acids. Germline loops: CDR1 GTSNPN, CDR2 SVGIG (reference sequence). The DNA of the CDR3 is TGTGCCTGGAGTACTTGGAACGAGCAGTACTTC. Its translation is CAWSTWNEQYF.

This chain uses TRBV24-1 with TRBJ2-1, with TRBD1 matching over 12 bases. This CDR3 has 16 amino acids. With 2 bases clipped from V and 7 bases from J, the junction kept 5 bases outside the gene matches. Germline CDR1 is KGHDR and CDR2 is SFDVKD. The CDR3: CATSDSGTGGLNEQFF. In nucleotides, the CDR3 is TGTGCCACCAGTGATTCCGGGACAGGGGGCTTGAATGAGCAGTTCTTC.

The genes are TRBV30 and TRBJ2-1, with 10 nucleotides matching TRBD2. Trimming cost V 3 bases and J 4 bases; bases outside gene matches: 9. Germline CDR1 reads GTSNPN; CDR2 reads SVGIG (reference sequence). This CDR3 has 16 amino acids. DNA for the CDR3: TGTGCCTGGAGACCGCGGGGAGCGGGGGGGTACAATGAGCAGTTCTTC. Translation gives CAWRPRGAGGYNEQFF.

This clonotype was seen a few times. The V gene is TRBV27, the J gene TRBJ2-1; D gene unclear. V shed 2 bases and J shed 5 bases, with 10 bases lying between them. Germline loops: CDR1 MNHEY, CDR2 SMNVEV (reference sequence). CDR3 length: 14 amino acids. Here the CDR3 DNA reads TGTGCCAGCAGTTTAGTCGGGTTACACAATGAGCAGTTCTTC. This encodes CASSLVGLHNEQFF.

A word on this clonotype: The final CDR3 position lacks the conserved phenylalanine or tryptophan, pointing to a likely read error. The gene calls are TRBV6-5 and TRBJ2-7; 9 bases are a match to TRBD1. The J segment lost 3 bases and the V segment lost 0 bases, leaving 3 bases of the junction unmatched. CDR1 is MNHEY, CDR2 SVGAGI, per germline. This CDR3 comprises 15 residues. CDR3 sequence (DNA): TGTGCCAGCAGTTACTCAGACAGGGGGGACTACGAGCAGTACTAC. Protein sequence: CASSYSDRGDYEQYY.